Each of the 27 T cell receptor beta chains below was sequenced from the same sample in a study of human T cells and chemical hapten exposure. The time point is: patch test 3, about 24 weeks after DPC sensitization. Treatment meaning: therapeutic diphenylcyclopropenone sensitization with weekly scalp DPC. Whole blood, unfractionated, served as the material for total RNA extraction. TCRdb independently ran MiXCR on the RACE reads; one entry per CDR3 protein. The sample includes fewer than 40,000 distinct CDR3 sequences, approximately 11% of them seen just once. This sample comprised whole blood, obtained in connection with sensitization to the hapten diphenylcyclopropenone (DPC). These TCRs come from a woman between 40 and 50 years old with alopecia areata. Some clones in this sample may be carry-over from other donors' samples.

This clonotype was observed a handful of times. CDR3 sequence: CASSYYDTFTGELFF. CDR3 nucleotides: TGTGCCAGCAGTTATTACGACACCTTCACCGGGGAGCTGTTTTTT. The gene calls are TRBV12-3 or TRBV12-4 and TRBJ2-2; D gene unclear. V shed 4 bases and J shed 4 bases, with 13 bases lying between them. The CDR3 contains 15 residues.

With respect to this clonotype: A much larger clone differs from this one at a single base, so this may be a read error. The chain joins TRBV7-9 to TRBJ1-5; no clear D. Germline-derived CDR1 and CDR2 are SEHNR and FQNEAQ (reference sequence). The CDR3 extends over 14 amino acids. V lost 3 bases and J lost 3, with 9 bases in between. CDR3 DNA: TGTGCCAGCAGCTTCTTGGACGACAATCAGCCCCAGCATTTT. Translation: CASSFLDDNQPQHF.

This rearrangement joins TRBV4-1 to TRBJ2-7; 7 bases are a match to TRBD1. Per the germline V gene, CDR1 is MGHRA and CDR2 is YSYEKL. The CDR3 has 13 residues. The junction had 4 bases not matched to a gene; V was cut back by 4 bases and J by 4 bases. CDR3 bases: TGCGCCAGCAGCCTAGAACAGGGGTACGAGCAGTACTTC. Amino acids: CASSLEQGYEQYF.

V and J are TRBV5-1 and TRBJ1-4; possibly TRBD1 for D (5 bases). V dropped 2 bases and J dropped 5 bases, with 13 bases sitting between them. Germline-derived CDR1 and CDR2 are SGHRS and YFSETQ. The CDR3 runs to 15 residues. CDR3 amino acids: CASSLRQPSNEKLFF. The CDR3 DNA reads as TGCGCCAGCAGCTTAAGACAGCCCTCCAATGAAAAACTGTTTTTT.

The gene calls are TRBV11-2 and TRBJ2-2; 8 bases align to TRBD2. V was pared by 5 bases and J by 7 bases, with 6 bases of the junction left unmatched. CDR1 SGHAT and CDR2 FQNNGV come from the germline V gene. The CDR3 contains 14 residues. DNA for the CDR3: TGTGCCAGCAGCCCGGGACTAGGGATCGGGGAGCTGTTTTTT. It specifies CASSPGLGIGELFF. Combining the CDR3 with reference TRBV11-2 and TRBJ2-2 gives the whole variable domain EAGVAQSPRYKIIEKRQSVAFWCNPISGHATLYWYQQILGQGPKLLIQFQNNGVVDDSQLPKDRFSAERLKGVDSTLKIQPAKLEDSAVYLCASSPGLGIGELFFGEGSRLTVL.

The chain links TRBV20-1 to TRBJ2-1; possible D gene TRBD1, 5 bases. CDR1 is DFQATT, CDR2 SNEGSKA, per germline (reference sequence). The CDR3 loop spans 14 amino acids. Trimming pared 1 base from V and 7 bases from J, leaving 14 bases between. This CDR3 reads CSARGTQTVNEQFF. CDR3 coding DNA: TGCAGTGCTAGAGGGACCCAGACAGTAAATGAGCAGTTCTTC.

This clonotype was counted a few times. The gene calls are TRBV27 and TRBJ2-1, with 7 bases that match TRBD2. J was trimmed by 4 bases and V by 2 bases; bases with no gene match: 5. Germline CDR1 is MNHEY and CDR2 is SMNVEV (reference sequence). CDR3 length equals 15 residues. The CDR3, as DNA: TGTGCCAGCAGTTTACATCCTAGCGGATACAATGAGCAGTTCTTC. This encodes CASSLHPSGYNEQFF.

The table lists this clonotype with many counts. The chain has TRBV7-6 and TRBJ2-4; 9 bases are a match to TRBD1. After removal of 4 bases from V and 1 base from J, the junction contained 5 bases not matched to a gene. Per germline, CDR1 SGHVS and CDR2 FNYEAQ. The CDR3 has 16 amino acids. The CDR3 here is CASSSGTGFAKNIQYF. The CDR3, as DNA: TGTGCCAGCAGCTCCGGGACAGGGTTTGCCAAAAACATTCAGTACTTC.

V gene TRBV4-1 combines with J gene TRBJ2-1; D not resolved. CDR3 length equals 16 residues. Trimming shortened V by 0 bases and J by 1 base, and 10 bases separated the two germline ends. Germline loops: CDR1 MGHRA, CDR2 YSYEKL. CDR3 nucleotide sequence: TGCGCCAGCAGCCAAGAAAATGAACTTTCCTACAATGAGCAGTTCTTC. It translates to CASSQENELSYNEQFF.

This chain links TRBV3-1 with TRBJ2-7; D gene uncertain. This CDR3 spans 15 amino acids. The V and J ends lost 4 bases and 1 base respectively, with 14 bases between them. Germline values: CDR1 LGHDT, CDR2 YNNKEL (reference sequence). The CDR3 nucleotides are TGTGCCAGCAGCCCCTCATTCGGGCTTTCCTACGAGCAGTACTTC. It specifies CASSPSFGLSYEQYF.

The table lists this clonotype with many counts. The chain is built from TRBV6-5 and TRBJ2-7; D is unclear. Germline V lookup: CDR1 MNHEY, CDR2 SVGAGI. Trimming took 4 bases from V and 0 from J, leaving 7 bases between them. The CDR3 extends over 13 amino acids. The CDR3, as DNA: TGTGCCAGCAGTTCGGCCCGCTCCTACGAGCAGTACTTC. Its protein product is CASSSARSYEQYF.

The chain recombines TRBV5-1 with TRBJ2-5; D tentatively reads TRBD1 or TRBD2 (5 bases each). Germline V gene sequence: CDR1 SGHRS, CDR2 YFSETQ. Trimming pared 3 bases from V and 5 bases from J, leaving 17 bases between. CDR3 size: 15 residues. In DNA, the CDR3 is TGCGCCAGCAGCTGGGGCATAGCGTCGCAGGAGACCCAGTACTTC. This encodes CASSWGIASQETQYF.

This clonotype was counted a few times. J is TRBJ2-3 and V is TRBV9; no reliable D call. This CDR3 has 15 residues. Trimming shortened V by 0 bases and J by 3 bases, and 11 bases separated the two germline ends. From germline, CDR1 is SGDLS and CDR2 YYNGEE. For the CDR3, the DNA is TGTGCCAGCAGCGTAGTGGCTGGGCAGACAGATACGCAGTATTTT. Protein product: CASSVVAGQTDTQYF.

This clonotype was recorded a few times. The chain uses TRBV25-1 and TRBJ2-5, with TRBD2 matching over 7 bases. CDR1 and CDR2 from the germline V gene are MGHDK and SYGVNS. V lost 4 bases and J lost 6; bases outside the gene matches: 17. The CDR3 consists of 17 residues. The CDR3 protein is CASSGREGRLGGQTQYF. In DNA form, the CDR3 reads TGTGCCAGCAGTGGGAGGGAGGGACGACTTGGGGGTCAGACCCAGTACTTC.

The sample holds a few counts of this clonotype. The chain uses TRBV10-3 and TRBJ2-1, with TRBD1 matching over 8 bases. Germline assignment: CDR1 ENHRY and CDR2 SYGVKD. V was pared by 6 bases and J by 6 bases, with 7 bases of the junction left unmatched. CDR3 length: 14 residues. In DNA, the CDR3 is TGTGCCATCAGCTGGACAGGGTCAGGCAATGAGCAGTTCTTC. Translation: CAISWTGSGNEQFF.

In its sample, this clonotype was seen a few times. The J gene is TRBJ2-1, the V gene TRBV5-4, with 11 bases that match TRBD2. Germline V CDR1 and CDR2: SGHNT, YYREEE (reference sequence). The CDR3 is 16 amino acids. J gave up 3 bases and V 4 bases, and 6 bases lay outside the gene matches. CDR3 region: CASSPPGTSGYNEQFF. The CDR3 DNA sequence: TGTGCCAGCAGCCCCCCCGGGACTAGCGGCTACAATGAGCAGTTCTTC.

The rearrangement uses TRBV10-3 and TRBJ1-2; maybe TRBD1 (5 bases). Germline CDR1 ENHRY, CDR2 SYGVKD. The CDR3 is made up of 13 amino acids. V was shortened by 3 bases and J by 2 bases, with 7 bases between the two germline ends. The CDR3 spells CAISDDRNYGYTF. CDR3 coding DNA: TGTGCCATCAGTGACGACAGAAACTATGGCTACACCTTC.

This chain links TRBV28 with TRBJ1-2; 8 bases are a match to TRBD1. The CDR3 runs to 16 residues. Germline-derived CDR1 and CDR2 are MDHEN and SYDVKM. Trimming removed 2 bases from V and 7 bases from J; junction bases left unmatched: 12. The CDR3 spells CASSLPSTGQGGGYTF. In DNA form, the CDR3 reads TGTGCCAGCAGTTTACCTTCCACTGGACAGGGTGGTGGCTACACCTTC.

This clonotype appeared many times. The chain has TRBV11-2 and TRBJ2-3, with 8 bases matching TRBD2. Germline V gene sequence: CDR1 SGHAT, CDR2 FQNNGV. The CDR3 spans 14 residues. The V gene end was trimmed by 1 base and the J gene end by 4 bases; junction bases not matched to a gene: 1. The DNA of the CDR3 is TGTGCCAGCAGCTTAGGTAGCGGGGCAGATACGCAGTATTTT. Protein: CASSLGSGADTQYF.

In this sample, this clonotype turned up a few times. The gene calls are TRBV9 and TRBJ2-2; 7 bases are a match to TRBD2. The V gene's germline CDR1 is SGDLS and CDR2 YYNGEE. With 1 base clipped from V and 1 base from J, the junction kept 4 bases outside the gene matches. This CDR3 has 16 amino acids. CDR3 in amino acids: CASSVSPSGNTGELFF. The CDR3, as DNA: TGTGCCAGCAGCGTAAGTCCTAGCGGGAACACCGGGGAGCTGTTTTTT.

This clonotype was observed a few times. The chain links TRBV10-3 to TRBJ2-2; 7 bases align to TRBD1. Trimming at V came to 6 bases and at J to 2 bases, leaving 6 bases not matched to a gene. Germline loops: CDR1 ENHRY, CDR2 SYGVKD. The CDR3 is 15 residues long. This CDR3 reads CAIRAGTDNTGELFF. Here the CDR3 DNA reads TGTGCCATCAGGGCCGGGACAGATAACACCGGGGAGCTGTTTTTT.

The chain links TRBV7-8 to TRBJ1-5, with unresolved D. CDR1 SGHVS and CDR2 FQNEAQ come from the germline V gene. The CDR3 is made up of 13 amino acids. Trimming took off 1 base at V and 6 bases at J, with 7 bases between the two ends. The CDR3 nucleotides are TGTGCCAGCAGCTTAGATCGTCCTCAGCCCCAGCATTTT. Translation: CASSLDRPQPQHF.

The sample holds a few counts of this clonotype. V gene TRBV10-1 combines with J gene TRBJ2-3; 11 nucleotides align to TRBD1. The V segment lost 3 bases and the J segment 7 bases; nucleotides outside the gene matches: 12. The CDR3 consists of 17 residues. CDR1 is WNHNN, CDR2 SYGVQD, per germline (reference sequence). This chain's CDR3 is CASSDPAGTGGAYTQYF. CDR3 nucleotides: TGCGCCAGCAGTGATCCGGCCGGGACAGGGGGAGCATATACGCAGTATTTT.

This chain joins TRBV20-1 and TRBJ1-6; D is possibly TRBD1 (5 bases). The V and J ends lost 3 bases and 7 bases respectively, with 13 bases between them. Germline-derived CDR1 and CDR2 are DFQATT and SNEGSKA (reference sequence). The CDR3 covers 14 residues. This CDR3 is CSASRGPLNSPLHF. The DNA for the CDR3 is TGCAGTGCTAGTCGGGGACCGCTAAATTCACCCCTCCACTTT.

The chain couples TRBV28 to TRBJ2-1; TRBD2 aligns across 7 bases. Germline V gene lookup returns CDR1 MDHEN and CDR2 SYDVKM. The CDR3 extends over 16 amino acids. With 5 bases clipped from V and 2 bases from J, the junction kept 9 bases outside the gene matches. This chain's CDR3 is CASSPLGTIPYNEQFF. Written as DNA, the CDR3 is TGTGCCAGCAGTCCTCTCGGGACTATCCCCTACAATGAGCAGTTCTTC. The full variable domain, completed using reference TRBV28 and TRBJ2-1, is DVKVTQSSRYLVKRTGEKVFLECVQDMDHENMFWYRQDPGLGLRLIYFSYDVKMKEKGDIPEGYSVSREKKERFSLILESASTNQTSMYLCASSPLGTIPYNEQFFGPGTRLTVL.

The chain uses TRBV20-1 and TRBJ2-2; no reliable D call. The CDR3 is made up of 12 amino acids. The germline V gene has CDR1 DFQATT and CDR2 SNEGSKA (reference sequence). Trimming stripped 3 bases from V and 6 bases from J, with 8 bases between. Here the CDR3 DNA reads TGCAGTGCTAGGCACACGGCCGGGGAGCTGTTTTTT. As protein: CSARHTAGELFF.

This clonotype was found a few times. The chain recombines TRBV5-1 with TRBJ2-5, with D unresolved. V was shortened by 0 bases and J by 12 bases, with 12 bases between the two germline ends. Germline CDR1 is SGHRS and CDR2 is YFSETQ. The length of the CDR3 is 12 residues. The CDR3 bases are TGCGCCAGCAGCTTGGCCGGCTACCCGAAGTACTTC. Its translation: CASSLAGYPKYF. The variable domain in full, with the rest retrieved from reference TRBV5-1 and TRBJ2-5, is KAGVTQTPRYLIKTRGQQVTLSCSPISGHRSVSWYQQTPGQGLQFLFEYFSETQRNKGNFPGRFSGRQFSNSRSEMNVSTLELGDSALYLCASSLAGYPKYFGPGTRLLVL.